This TCR beta chain was sequenced in a study of cytomegalovirus exposure and HLA in healthy donors. Findings and limits, study-wide: Highly shared sequence variants in one cluster were likely a sequencing artifact.

The PCR employed 60 Vbeta primers together with 13 Jbeta primers. The assay was immunoSEQ multiplex PCR, and TCRdb's table has in-frame clones only and misses some. The table has fewer than 130,000 clones, roughly three quarters seen once. Of note for this clone: Its target is unknown.

V lost 5 bases and J lost 6; bases outside the gene matches: 8. Germline V gene lookup returns CDR1 LNHDA and CDR2 SQIVND (reference sequence). The CDR3 loop spans 14 amino acids. Sequences were obtained from PBMCs. The TCR originated in a man in his thirties or forties in good health and CMV-seropositive. The chain employs TRBV19 and TRBJ1-2; 8 nucleotides align to TRBD1. CDR3 region: CASSLTGTGHGYTF. The CDR3 DNA is TGTGCCAGTAGTTTAACTGGGACAGGTCATGGCTACACCTTC.